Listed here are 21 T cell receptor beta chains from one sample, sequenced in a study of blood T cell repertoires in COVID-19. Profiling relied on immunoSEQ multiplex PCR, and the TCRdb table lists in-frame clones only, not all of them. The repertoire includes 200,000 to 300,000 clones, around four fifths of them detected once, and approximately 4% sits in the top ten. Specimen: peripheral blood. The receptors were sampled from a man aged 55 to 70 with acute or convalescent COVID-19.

The CDR3 is CASSLRQGIYGYTF. The CDR3, as DNA: TGTGCCAGCAGCTTACGGCAGGGGATCTATGGCTACACCTTC. This sequence joins TRBV5-6 and TRBJ1-2, with D maybe TRBD1 (6 bases). The CDR3 has 14 amino acids. Per the germline V gene, CDR1 is SGHDT and CDR2 is YYEEEE. Trimming left V 2 bases short and J 4 bases short, with 12 bases between. Filled out from reference TRBV5-6 and TRBJ1-2, the complete variable domain reads DAGVTQSPTHLIKTRGQQVTLRCSPKSGHDTVSWYQQALGQGPQFIFQYYEEEERQRGNFPDRFSGHQFPNYSSELNVNALLLGDSALYLCASSLRQGIYGYTFGSGTRLTVV.

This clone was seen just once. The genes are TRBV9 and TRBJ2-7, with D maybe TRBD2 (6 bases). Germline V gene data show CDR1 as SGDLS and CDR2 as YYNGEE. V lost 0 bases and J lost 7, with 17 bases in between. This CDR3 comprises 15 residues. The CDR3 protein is CASSVAQGLPGEQYF. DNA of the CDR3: TGTGCCAGCAGCGTAGCCCAGGGACTCCCGGGGGAGCAGTACTTC.

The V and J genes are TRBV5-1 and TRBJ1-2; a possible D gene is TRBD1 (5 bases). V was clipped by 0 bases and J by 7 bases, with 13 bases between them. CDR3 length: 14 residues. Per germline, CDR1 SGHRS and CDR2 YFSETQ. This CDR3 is CASSLEGVSSGYTF. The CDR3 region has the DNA TGCGCCAGCAGCTTGGAAGGGGTCAGCTCTGGCTACACCTTC.

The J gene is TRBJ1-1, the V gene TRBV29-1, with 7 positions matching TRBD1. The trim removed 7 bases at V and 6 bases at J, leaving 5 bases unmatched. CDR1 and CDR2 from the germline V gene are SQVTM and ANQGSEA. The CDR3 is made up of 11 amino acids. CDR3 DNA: TGCAGCGCCCGACAGGGTTCTGAAGCTTTCTTT. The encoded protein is CSARQGSEAFF. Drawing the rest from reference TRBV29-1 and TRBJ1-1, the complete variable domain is SAVISQKPSRDICQRGTSLTIQCQVDSQVTMMFWYRQQPGQSLTLIATANQGSEATYESGFVIDKFPISRPNLTFSTLTVSNMSPEDSSIYLCSARQGSEAFFGQGTRLTVV.

CDR3 protein: CASSSTGQPPYGYTF. CDR3 bases: TGTGCCAGCAGCTCCACGGGACAACCACCCTATGGCTACACCTTC. This chain connects TRBV7-9 to TRBJ1-2, with a tentative D call TRBD1 (6 bases). The CDR3 spans 15 residues. Germline lookup yields CDR1 SEHNR and CDR2 FQNEAQ (reference sequence). Trimming removed 4 bases at V and 4 bases at J, with 16 bases between.

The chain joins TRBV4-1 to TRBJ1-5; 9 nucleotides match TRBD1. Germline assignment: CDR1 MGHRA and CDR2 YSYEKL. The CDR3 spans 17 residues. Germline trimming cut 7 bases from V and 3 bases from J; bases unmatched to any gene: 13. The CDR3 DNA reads TGCGCCAGCACCCGCTTTGCCGGGACAGGGAACAATCAGCCCCAGCATTTT. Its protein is CASTRFAGTGNNQPQHF.

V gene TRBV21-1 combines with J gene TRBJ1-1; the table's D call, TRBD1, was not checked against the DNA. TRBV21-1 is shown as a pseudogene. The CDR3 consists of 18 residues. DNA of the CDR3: TGTGCCAGCAGCAAAAGGGCGGGACAGGGGTTGGGTAGGTCTGAAGCTTTCTTT. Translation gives CASSKRAGQGLGRSEAFF.

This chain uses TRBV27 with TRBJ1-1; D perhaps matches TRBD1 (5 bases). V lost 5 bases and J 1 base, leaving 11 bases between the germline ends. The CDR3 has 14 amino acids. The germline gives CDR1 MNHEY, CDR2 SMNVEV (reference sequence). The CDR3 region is CASSPQGPNTEAFF. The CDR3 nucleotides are TGTGCCAGCAGTCCCCAGGGTCCGAACACTGAAGCTTTCTTT.

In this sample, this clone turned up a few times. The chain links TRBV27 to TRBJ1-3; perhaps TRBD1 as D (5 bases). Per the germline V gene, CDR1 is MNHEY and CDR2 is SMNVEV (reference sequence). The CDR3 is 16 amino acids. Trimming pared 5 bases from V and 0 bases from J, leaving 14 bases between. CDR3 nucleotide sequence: TGTGCCAGCAGTCCATGGGGGGGAATCTCTGGAAACACCATATATTTT. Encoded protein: CASSPWGGISGNTIYF.

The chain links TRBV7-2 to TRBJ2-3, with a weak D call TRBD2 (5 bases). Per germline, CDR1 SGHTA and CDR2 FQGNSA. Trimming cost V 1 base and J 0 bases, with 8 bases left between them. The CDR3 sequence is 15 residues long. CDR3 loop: CASSLERTSTDTQYF. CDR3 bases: TGTGCCAGCAGCTTAGAGCGGACTAGCACAGATACGCAGTATTTT. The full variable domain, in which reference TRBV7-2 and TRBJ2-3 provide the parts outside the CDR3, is GAGVSQSPSNKVTEKGKDVELRCDPISGHTALYWYRQSLGQGLEFLIYFQGNSAPDKSGLPSDRFSAERTGGSVSTLTIQRTQQEDSAVYLCASSLERTSTDTQYFGPGTRLTVL.

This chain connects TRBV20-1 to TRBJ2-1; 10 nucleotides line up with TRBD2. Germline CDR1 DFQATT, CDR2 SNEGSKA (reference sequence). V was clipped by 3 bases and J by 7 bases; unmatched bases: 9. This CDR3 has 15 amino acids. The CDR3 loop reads CSASTSGLAANEQFF. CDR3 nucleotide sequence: TGCAGTGCTAGTACCTCCGGACTAGCGGCTAATGAGCAGTTCTTC.

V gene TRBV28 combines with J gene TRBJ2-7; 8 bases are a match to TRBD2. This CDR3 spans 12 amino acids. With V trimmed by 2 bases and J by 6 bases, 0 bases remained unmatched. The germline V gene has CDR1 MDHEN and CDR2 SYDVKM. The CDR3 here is CASSLTSGEQYF. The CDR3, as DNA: TGTGCCAGCAGTTTAACTAGCGGCGAGCAGTACTTC.

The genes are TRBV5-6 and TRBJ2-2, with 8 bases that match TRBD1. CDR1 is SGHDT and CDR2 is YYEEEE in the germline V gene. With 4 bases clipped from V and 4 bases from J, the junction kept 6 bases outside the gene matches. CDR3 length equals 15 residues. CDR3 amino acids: CASSPGQGRTGELFF. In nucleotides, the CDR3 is TGTGCCAGCAGCCCCGGACAGGGTCGCACCGGGGAGCTGTTTTTT.

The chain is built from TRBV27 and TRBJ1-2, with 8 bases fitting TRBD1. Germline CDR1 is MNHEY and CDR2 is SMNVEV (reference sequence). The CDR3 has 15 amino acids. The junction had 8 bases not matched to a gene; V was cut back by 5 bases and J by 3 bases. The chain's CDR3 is CASSPRTGIDYGYTF. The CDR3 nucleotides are TGTGCCAGCAGTCCCCGGACAGGGATTGACTATGGCTACACCTTC.

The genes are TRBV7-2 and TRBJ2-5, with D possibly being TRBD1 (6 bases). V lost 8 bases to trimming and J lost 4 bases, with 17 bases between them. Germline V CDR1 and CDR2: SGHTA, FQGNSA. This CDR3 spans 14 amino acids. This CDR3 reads CASLRDIASETQYF. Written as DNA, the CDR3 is TGTGCCAGCCTACGGGACATAGCCTCAGAGACCCAGTACTTC.

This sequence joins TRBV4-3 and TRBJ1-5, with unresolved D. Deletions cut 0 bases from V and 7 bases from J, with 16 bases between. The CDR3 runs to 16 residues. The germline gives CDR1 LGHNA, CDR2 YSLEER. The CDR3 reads CASSQDSSGVPQPQHF. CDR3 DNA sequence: TGCGCCAGCAGCCAAGATAGTAGCGGAGTACCACAGCCCCAGCATTTT.

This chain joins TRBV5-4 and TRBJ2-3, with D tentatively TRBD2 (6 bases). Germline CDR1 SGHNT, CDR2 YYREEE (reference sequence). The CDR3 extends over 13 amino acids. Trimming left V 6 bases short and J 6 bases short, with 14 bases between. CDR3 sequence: CASTTRGEDTQYF. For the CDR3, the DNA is TGTGCCAGCACGACTAGGGGAGAGGATACGCAGTATTTT.

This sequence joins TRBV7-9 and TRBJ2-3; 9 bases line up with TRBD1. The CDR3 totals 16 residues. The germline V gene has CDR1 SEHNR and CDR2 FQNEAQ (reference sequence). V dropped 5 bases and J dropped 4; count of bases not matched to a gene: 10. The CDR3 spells CASSPGTGNPADTQYF. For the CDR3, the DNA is TGTGCCAGCAGCCCAGGGACAGGGAATCCAGCAGATACGCAGTATTTT.

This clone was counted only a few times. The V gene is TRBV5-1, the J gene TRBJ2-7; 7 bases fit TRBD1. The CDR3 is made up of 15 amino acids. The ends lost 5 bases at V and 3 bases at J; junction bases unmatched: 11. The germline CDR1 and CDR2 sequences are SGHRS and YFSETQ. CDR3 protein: CASRLLTGEIYEQYF. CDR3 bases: TGCGCCAGCAGACTCCTCACAGGGGAGATCTACGAGCAGTACTTC.

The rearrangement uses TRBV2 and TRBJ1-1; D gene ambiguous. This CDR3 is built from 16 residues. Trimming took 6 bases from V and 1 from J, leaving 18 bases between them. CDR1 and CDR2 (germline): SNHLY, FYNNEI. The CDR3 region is CASRFYMERWNTEAFF. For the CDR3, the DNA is TGTGCCAGCAGGTTCTACATGGAGAGGTGGAACACTGAAGCTTTCTTT.

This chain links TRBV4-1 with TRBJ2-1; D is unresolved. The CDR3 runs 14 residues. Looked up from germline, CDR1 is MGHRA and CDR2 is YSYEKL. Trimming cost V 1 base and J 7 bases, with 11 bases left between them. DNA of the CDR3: TGCGCCAGCAGCCAAGGTGACCCGGGTAATGAGCAGTTCTTC. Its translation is CASSQGDPGNEQFF.